Reported below is one T cell receptor (beta chain). Germline V CDR1 and CDR2: SNHLY, FYNNEI. The germline V and J ends were trimmed by 7 bases and 6 bases, with 16 bases remaining between them. This CDR3 comprises 14 residues. The assay was immunoSEQ multiplex PCR, and TCRdb's table has in-frame clones only and misses some. Of roughly 27,000 clones listed, 80% to 90% are singletons. This specimen comes from a study of blood T cell repertoires in COVID-19. Study-level background: Sites across the United States, Italy and Spain contributed samples from acute and convalescent COVID-19.

The rearrangement joins TRBV2 to TRBJ1-5; maybe TRBD1 (6 bases). The specimen sequenced was peripheral blood. The sequence derives from a human donor in a cohort sampled during active COVID-19. The CDR3 DNA reads TGTGCCAGCAACTTACAGGGCCAGTTTCAGCCCCAGCATTTT. As protein: CASNLQGQFQPQHF.